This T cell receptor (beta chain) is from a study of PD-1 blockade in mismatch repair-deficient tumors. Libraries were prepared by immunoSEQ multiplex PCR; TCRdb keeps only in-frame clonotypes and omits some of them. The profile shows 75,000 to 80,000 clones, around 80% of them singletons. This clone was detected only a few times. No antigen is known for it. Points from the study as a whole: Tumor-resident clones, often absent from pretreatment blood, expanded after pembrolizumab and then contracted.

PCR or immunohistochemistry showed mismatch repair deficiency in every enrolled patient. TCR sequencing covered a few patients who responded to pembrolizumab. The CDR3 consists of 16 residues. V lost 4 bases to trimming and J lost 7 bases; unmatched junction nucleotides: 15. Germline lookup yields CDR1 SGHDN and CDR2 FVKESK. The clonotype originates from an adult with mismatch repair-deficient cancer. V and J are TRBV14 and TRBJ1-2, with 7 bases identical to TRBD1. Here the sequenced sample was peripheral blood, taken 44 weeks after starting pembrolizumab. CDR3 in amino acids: CASSLLPETGRSGYTF. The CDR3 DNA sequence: TGTGCCAGCAGCCTTTTACCCGAGACAGGGAGAAGTGGCTACACCTTC. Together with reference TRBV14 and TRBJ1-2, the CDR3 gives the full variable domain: EAGVTQFPSHSVIEKGQTVTLRCDPISGHDNLYWYRRVMGKEIKFLLHFVKESKQDESGMPNNRFLAERTGGTYSTLKVQPAELEDSGVYFCASSLLPETGRSGYTFGSGTRLTVV.